Listed here are 13 T cell receptor beta chains from one sample, sequenced in a study of blood T cell repertoires in COVID-19. Method: immunoSEQ multiplex PCR; TCRdb's copy keeps in-frame clones and lacks some. The sample contains over 200,000 clones, 88% of which appear only once. Material for sequencing was PBMCs or T cells enriched from blood (not recorded which). The receptor source for this set is a woman aged 25 to 39 who had been exposed to COVID-19.

This rearrangement joins TRBV27 to TRBJ1-1, with D hard to call. CDR1 is MNHEY, CDR2 SMNVEV, per germline (reference sequence). CDR3 length: 14 residues. Trimming took off 1 base at V and 1 base at J, with 7 bases between the two ends. DNA of the CDR3: TGTGCCAGCAGTTTATATGGCAGGAACACTGAAGCTTTCTTT. Translating gives CASSLYGRNTEAFF.

J is TRBJ2-2 and V is TRBV9, with 10 bases identical to TRBD2. V trimming: 3 bases; J trimming: 4 bases; junction bases outside the gene matches: 15. Germline V gene data show CDR1 as SGDLS and CDR2 as YYNGEE. This CDR3 is 19 amino acids long. The CDR3 nucleotides are TGTGCCAGCAGCGCGAGGGGGTCTAGCGGGAGAGGAGGCACCGGGGAGCTGTTTTTT. As protein: CASSARGSSGRGGTGELFF. Full variable domain (rest looked up from reference TRBV9 and TRBJ2-2): DSGVTQTPKHLITATGQRVTLRCSPRSGDLSVYWYQQSLDQGLQFLIQYYNGEERAKGNILERFSAQQFPDLHSELNLSSLELGDSALYFCASSARGSSGRGGTGELFFGEGSRLTVL.

This chain uses TRBV6-2 or TRBV6-3 with TRBJ2-1; 13 nucleotides align to TRBD2. This CDR3 has 15 residues. The trim removed 2 bases at V and 5 bases at J, leaving 0 bases unmatched. Germline V CDR1 and CDR2: MNHEY, SVGEGT. This chain's CDR3 is CASSYTSGRDNEQFF. Written as DNA, the CDR3 is TGTGCCAGCAGTTACACTAGCGGGAGGGACAATGAGCAGTTCTTC.

In nucleotides, the CDR3 is TGTGCCAGCAGCTTAGGCCGGGGACTAGCGGATACGCAGTATTTT. Its protein is CASSLGRGLADTQYF. The chain has TRBV13 and TRBJ2-3; TRBD2 matches at 10 bases. From germline, CDR1 is PRHDT and CDR2 FYEKMQ (reference sequence). CDR3 length: 15 amino acids. J was trimmed by 6 bases and V by 0 bases; bases with no gene match: 3.

J is TRBJ2-7 and V is TRBV5-4; a weak D match, TRBD2 (6 bases). Looked up from germline, CDR1 is SGHNT and CDR2 is YYREEE (reference sequence). The CDR3 is 14 residues long. Trimming took off 2 bases at V and 3 bases at J, with 12 bases between the two ends. CDR3: CASSFGGNRYEQYF. The CDR3 DNA reads TGTGCCAGCAGCTTTGGAGGGAACCGCTACGAGCAGTACTTC.

The chain uses TRBV4-2 and TRBJ2-7, with TRBD2 identical over 10 bases. Germline CDR1 and CDR2: LGHNA and YNFKEQ. This CDR3 is 15 amino acids long. J was trimmed by 3 bases and V by 4 bases; bases with no gene match: 6. The CDR3 nucleotides read TGTGCCAGCAGCCCTTGGACTAGCGGTATCTACGAGCAGTACTTC. Amino acid sequence: CASSPWTSGIYEQYF.

The rearrangement joins TRBV5-1 to TRBJ2-1; 11 bases fit TRBD2. This CDR3 contains 16 residues. Germline lookup yields CDR1 SGHRS and CDR2 YFSETQ. V was clipped by 3 bases and J by 1 base; unmatched bases: 3. The CDR3 here is CASSSGTSGSYNEQFF. In nucleotides, the CDR3 is TGCGCCAGCAGCTCGGGGACTAGCGGTTCCTACAATGAGCAGTTCTTC.

The CDR3 DNA reads as TGTGCCAGCAGTTTGAGTGTTTATGGCTACACCTTC. Encoded protein: CASSLSVYGYTF. The V call is TRBV28, the J call TRBJ1-2; D is unclear. Germline-derived CDR1 and CDR2 are MDHEN and SYDVKM. This CDR3 contains 12 residues. Trimming cost V 3 bases and J 5 bases, with 7 bases left between them.

On this clone: The same CDR3 is also encoded by other DNA sequences in this sample. V gene TRBV19 combines with J gene TRBJ2-7; D is unresolved. The CDR3 is 12 amino acids. V shed 1 base and J shed 4 bases, with 5 bases lying between them. Germline lookup yields CDR1 LNHDA and CDR2 SQIVND (reference sequence). The CDR3 sequence: CASSIAGYEQYF. The CDR3 DNA reads as TGTGCCAGTAGTATAGCGGGTTACGAGCAGTACTTC.

The chain has TRBV19 and TRBJ2-1, with 9 bases lining up with TRBD1. The CDR3 is 13 residues long. The germline V gene encodes CDR1 LNHDA and CDR2 SQIVND (reference sequence). Unmatched junction bases numbered 5, after V lost 4 bases and J lost 10 bases. CDR3 in DNA: TGTGCCAGTAGTACGACAGGGGGAGAAGAGCAGTTCTTC. It is translated as CASSTTGGEEQFF.

V usage is TRBV25-1 and J usage is TRBJ1-2; D perhaps matches TRBD1 (5 bases). Germline V gene data show CDR1 as MGHDK and CDR2 as SYGVNS. V was cut by 7 bases and J by 5 bases, with 8 bases left in between. This CDR3 comprises 11 residues. Here the CDR3 reads CASNSGYGYTF. The CDR3 DNA is TGTGCCAGCAATTCAGGGTATGGCTACACCTTC.

The V and J genes are TRBV2 and TRBJ1-3; unclear D gene. V lost 6 bases to trimming and J lost 3 bases, with 6 bases between them. CDR3 size: 12 residues. The germline CDR1 and CDR2 sequences are SNHLY and FYNNEI. The CDR3 region is CASSPNGNTIYF. CDR3 DNA: TGTGCCAGCAGCCCTAATGGAAACACCATATATTTT.

The J gene is TRBJ2-2, the V gene TRBV6-5; possible D gene TRBD1, 6 bases. The V end lost 4 bases, the J end lost 2 bases, and 11 bases lay between the germline ends. Germline lookup yields CDR1 MNHEY and CDR2 SVGAGI. The CDR3 loop spans 15 amino acids. The DNA for the CDR3 is TGTGCCAGCAGTTTTGGACAGACCAACACCGGGGAGCTGTTTTTT. Its protein product is CASSFGQTNTGELFF.